These T cell receptor beta chains were read from a single sample in a study of PD-1 blockade in classical Hodgkin lymphoma. TCRdb's table, derived via immunoSEQ multiplex PCR, lists solely in-frame clones and lacks some. The table shows under 30,000 clones, with around 80% occurring only once. The sequencing used peripheral blood mononuclear cells (PBMCs), collected before the second cycle of nivolumab. The receptor set was obtained from a human donor with classical Hodgkin lymphoma. The CDR3 runs from the conserved cysteine through the conserved F or W. Fields, in order: CDR3 protein, CDR3 DNA, D gene, clone size, V gene, J gene, CDR3 length. A D gene is named only where the DNA matches it firmly. Only part of the rows carry a size: once, few, many, or a class if the clone is expanded.

cdr3_aa: CASSFSAGVETQYF; cdr3_nt: TGTGCCAGCAGCTTCTCGGCAGGGGTAGAGACCCAGTACTTC; d_call: -; clone_size: -; v_call: TRBV7-6; j_call: TRBJ2-5; cdr3_length: 14
cdr3_aa: CASRPPGAANEKLFF; cdr3_nt: TGTGCCAGCAGACCCCCGGGGGCGGCTAATGAAAAACTGTTTTTT; d_call: -; clone_size: -; v_call: TRBV6-6; j_call: TRBJ1-4; cdr3_length: 15
cdr3_aa: CASSVEGQGNQPQHF; cdr3_nt: TGTGCCAGCAGCGTAGAGGGTCAGGGCAATCAGCCCCAGCATTTT; d_call: -; clone_size: -; v_call: TRBV9; j_call: TRBJ1-5; cdr3_length: 15
cdr3_aa: CASSQDMDRLYTGELFF; cdr3_nt: TGTGCCAGCAGCCAAGATATGGACAGATTATACACCGGGGAGCTGTTTTTT; d_call: -; clone_size: -; v_call: TRBV4-2; j_call: TRBJ2-2; cdr3_length: 17
cdr3_aa: CASSFGPGGTEAFF; cdr3_nt: TGTGCCAGCAGCTTTGGTCCGGGGGGCACTGAAGCTTTCTTT; d_call: -; clone_size: -; v_call: TRBV5-6; j_call: TRBJ1-1; cdr3_length: 14
cdr3_aa: CASTWQGLNTEAFF; cdr3_nt: TGTGCCAGCACTTGGCAGGGGTTGAACACTGAAGCTTTCTTT; d_call: -; clone_size: -; v_call: TRBV11-2; j_call: TRBJ1-1; cdr3_length: 14
cdr3_aa: CSVPRPRDRGHNEQFF; cdr3_nt: TGCAGCGTTCCCAGACCCCGGGACAGGGGACACAATGAGCAGTTCTTC; d_call: TRBD1; clone_size: once; v_call: TRBV29-1; j_call: TRBJ2-1; cdr3_length: 16
cdr3_aa: CASSYGGVSTDTQYF; cdr3_nt: TGTGCCAGCAGCTACGGGGGGGTTAGCACAGATACGCAGTATTTT; d_call: TRBD2; clone_size: once; v_call: TRBV9; j_call: TRBJ2-3; cdr3_length: 15
cdr3_aa: CASSMRQQETQYF; cdr3_nt: TGTGCCAGTAGTATGAGGCAGCAAGAGACCCAGTACTTC; d_call: -; clone_size: -; v_call: TRBV19; j_call: TRBJ2-5; cdr3_length: 13
cdr3_aa: CASSFAGGYEQYF; cdr3_nt: TGTGCCAGCAGCTTCGCGGGGGGTTACGAGCAGTACTTC; d_call: TRBD2; clone_size: -; v_call: TRBV7-2; j_call: TRBJ2-7; cdr3_length: 13
cdr3_aa: CASSPSIPGTGETQYF; cdr3_nt: TGCGCCAGCAGCCCCTCCATCCCCGGGACAGGGGAGACCCAGTACTTC; d_call: TRBD1; clone_size: -; v_call: TRBV4-3; j_call: TRBJ2-5; cdr3_length: 16
cdr3_aa: CASSIALGYEQYF; cdr3_nt: TGTGCCAGTAGTATAGCCTTGGGCTACGAGCAGTACTTC; d_call: -; clone_size: -; v_call: TRBV19; j_call: TRBJ2-7; cdr3_length: 13
cdr3_aa: CASTHGGYGYTF; cdr3_nt: TGTGCCAGCACTCACGGGGGCTACGGCTACACCTTC; d_call: -; clone_size: once; v_call: TRBV6-5; j_call: TRBJ1-2; cdr3_length: 12
cdr3_aa: CASRPGGGGTEAFF; cdr3_nt: TGTGCCAGCAGGCCTGGAGGAGGTGGCACTGAAGCTTTCTTT; d_call: -; clone_size: -; v_call: TRBV6-6; j_call: TRBJ1-1; cdr3_length: 14
cdr3_aa: CASSQRGTGNTIYF; cdr3_nt: TGCGCCAGCAGCCAACGAGGAACTGGAAACACCATATATTTT; d_call: -; clone_size: once; v_call: TRBV4-3; j_call: TRBJ1-3; cdr3_length: 14
cdr3_aa: CASRAGTSGTDTQYF; cdr3_nt: TGTGCCAGCAGGGCCGGGACTAGCGGAACAGATACGCAGTATTTT; d_call: TRBD2; clone_size: -; v_call: TRBV7-8; j_call: TRBJ2-3; cdr3_length: 15
cdr3_aa: CASSGRGKETQYF; cdr3_nt: TGCGCCAGCAGCGGGCGCGGCAAAGAGACCCAGTACTTC; d_call: -; clone_size: -; v_call: TRBV5-1; j_call: TRBJ2-5; cdr3_length: 13
cdr3_aa: CASSLISPGAGELFF; cdr3_nt: TGTGCCAGCAGCTTAATCTCGCCCGGAGCCGGGGAGCTGTTTTTT; d_call: -; clone_size: -; v_call: TRBV7-2; j_call: TRBJ2-2; cdr3_length: 15
cdr3_aa: CASSGTGAFRGQPQHF; cdr3_nt: TGTGCCAGCAGCGGGACAGGGGCTTTCCGGGGTCAGCCCCAGCATTTT; d_call: TRBD1; clone_size: -; v_call: TRBV2; j_call: TRBJ1-5; cdr3_length: 16
cdr3_aa: CATSTLAGGETQYF; cdr3_nt: TGTGCCACCAGCACCTTAGCGGGGGGTGAGACCCAGTACTTC; d_call: TRBD2; clone_size: -; v_call: TRBV15; j_call: TRBJ2-5; cdr3_length: 14
cdr3_aa: CASNNQPQHF; cdr3_nt: TGTGCCAGCAATAATCAGCCCCAGCATTTT; d_call: -; clone_size: -; v_call: TRBV28; j_call: TRBJ1-5; cdr3_length: 10
cdr3_aa: CASSLVRGSMNTEAFF; cdr3_nt: TGTGCCAGCAGCCTTGTCAGGGGATCCATGAACACTGAAGCTTTCTTT; d_call: -; clone_size: -; v_call: TRBV14; j_call: TRBJ1-1; cdr3_length: 16